This T cell receptor (beta chain) is from a study of technical replicates of blood from a few donors. Produced via immunoSEQ multiplex PCR; TCRdb's table is partial and in-frame only. The sample includes approximately 88,000 clones, approximately 97% seen only once; the top ten take around 0.33%. Sequencing input: T cells isolated from PBMCs. This clonotype was obtained from a human donor in good health.

CDR3 loop: CASGGRASSYNEQFF. The CDR3, as DNA: TGTGCCAGCGGGGGCCGGGCTAGCTCCTACAATGAGCAGTTCTTC. V usage is TRBV4-2 and J usage is TRBJ2-1, with TRBD1 as a possible D gene (6 bases). Germline V gene lookup returns CDR1 LGHNA and CDR2 YNFKEQ. V was shortened by 8 bases and J by 0 bases, with 14 bases between the two germline ends. The CDR3 is made up of 15 amino acids.